Each of the 23 T cell receptor beta chains below was sequenced from the same sample in a study of graft-versus-host responses after intestinal transplantation. Some clones are missing from TCRdb's copy, which holds only in-frame ones; the method was immunoSEQ multiplex PCR. The table has about 96,000 clones, 80% to 95% seen once. Their antigens are not known. The starting material was unstimulated CD4+ T cells sorted from spleen or lymph node cells, obtained before intestinal transplant. All receptors come from a human donor who received an intestinal transplant.

The rearrangement links TRBV28 to TRBJ2-5, with TRBD2 matching 10 bases. V lost 3 bases to trimming and J lost 1 base; unmatched junction nucleotides: 5. Germline V gene lookup returns CDR1 MDHEN and CDR2 SYDVKM. The CDR3 sequence is 16 residues long. The CDR3 is CASSFGAGGGQETQYF. DNA of the CDR3: TGTGCCAGCAGTTTCGGAGCGGGAGGGGGCCAAGAGACCCAGTACTTC.

The chain is built from TRBV18 and TRBJ2-1; 8 nucleotides line up with TRBD2. Unmatched junction bases numbered 6, after V lost 6 bases and J lost 2 bases. CDR1 and CDR2 (germline): KGHSH, LQKENI. The CDR3 runs 15 residues. For the CDR3, the DNA is TGTGCCAGCTCCGGAGCGGGAGAGGCCTACAATGAGCAGTTCTTC. Its protein product is CASSGAGEAYNEQFF.

Here the CDR3 DNA reads TGTGCCAGCAGCCGACGAGGAATTGCAACTAATGAAAAACTGTTTTTT. Amino acids: CASSRRGIATNEKLFF. V and J are TRBV4-2 and TRBJ1-4, with D unclear. The length of the CDR3 is 16 residues. Trimming took off 4 bases at V and 0 bases at J, with 12 bases between the two ends. Germline assignment: CDR1 LGHNA and CDR2 YNFKEQ.

The V call is TRBV30, the J call TRBJ2-3, with TRBD2 identical over 12 bases. The CDR3 length is 20 residues. Germline lookup yields CDR1 GTSNPN and CDR2 SVGIG (reference sequence). V gave up 2 bases and J gave up 6 bases; unmatched junction bases: 21. DNA for the CDR3: TGTGCCTGGAGTTTCTCGATACTAGCGGGGGGTTTCCGGGGGTCGGATACGCAGTATTTT. This sequence encodes CAWSFSILAGGFRGSDTQYF.

This chain joins TRBV6-1 and TRBJ1-2; 7 nucleotides match TRBD1. V trimming: 4 bases; J trimming: 6 bases; junction bases outside the gene matches: 14. In germline, CDR1 is MNHNS, CDR2 SASEGT. The CDR3 length is 16 residues. The CDR3 is CASSATGFMGVDGYTF. CDR3 nucleotide sequence: TGTGCCAGCAGTGCGACAGGGTTCATGGGGGTTGATGGCTACACCTTC.

This clone was seen just once. The rearrangement uses TRBV5-1 and TRBJ2-5; TRBD1 might be the D (6 bases). V lost 1 base and J lost 2, with 12 bases in between. The CDR3 extends over 15 amino acids. Germline CDR1 SGHRS, CDR2 YFSETQ. As DNA, the CDR3 is TGCGCCAGCAGCTTGTTCTCAGGGGCGCAAGAGACCCAGTACTTC. It yields the protein CASSLFSGAQETQYF.

V and J are TRBV4-2 and TRBJ1-3; D possibly corresponds to TRBD1 (5 bases). V lost 0 bases and J lost 3, with 12 bases in between. The CDR3 contains 16 residues. Germline CDR1 reads LGHNA; CDR2 reads YNFKEQ. CDR3 protein: CASSQEGWGVGNTIYF. As DNA, the CDR3 is TGTGCCAGCAGCCAAGAAGGTTGGGGGGTTGGAAACACCATATATTTT.

This rearrangement joins TRBV15 to TRBJ2-1; TRBD2 might be the D (5 bases). Between the trimmed V and J ends, which lost 0 bases and 4 bases, there was a span of 10 bases. Germline CDR1 is LNHNV and CDR2 is YYDKDF (reference sequence). This CDR3 region has 15 residues. The CDR3 coding sequence is TGTGCCACCAGCAGAGATACTAGGGAGTACAATGAGCAGTTCTTC. This encodes CATSRDTREYNEQFF.

The gene calls are TRBV30 and TRBJ2-5; 7 bases fit TRBD2. The CDR3 loop spans 12 amino acids. CDR1 and CDR2 from the germline V gene are GTSNPN and SVGIG (reference sequence). The J segment lost 4 bases and the V segment lost 5 bases, leaving 4 bases of the junction unmatched. The CDR3 DNA sequence: TGTGCCTGGGGAGGCGGGAGAGAGACCCAGTACTTC. Amino acids: CAWGGGRETQYF.

The J gene is TRBJ2-1, the V gene TRBV6-1; 9 nucleotides align to TRBD2. After removal of 4 bases from V and 7 bases from J, the junction contained 17 bases not matched to a gene. The V gene's germline CDR1 is MNHNS and CDR2 SASEGT. This CDR3 is 18 amino acids long. CDR3 amino acids: CASSALLLLAGNYNEQFF. DNA for the CDR3: TGTGCCAGCAGTGCTCTCCTTCTGCTAGCGGGGAATTATAATGAGCAGTTCTTC.

The CDR3 sequence: CASSQDYGQVNTEAFF. The CDR3 DNA sequence: TGCGCCAGCAGCCAAGATTACGGACAGGTCAACACTGAAGCTTTCTTT. The chain joins TRBV4-1 to TRBJ1-1; 7 positions agree with TRBD1. V shed 0 bases and J 2 bases; nucleotides not matched to a gene: 6. The CDR3 sequence is 16 residues long. Per the germline V gene, CDR1 is MGHRA and CDR2 is YSYEKL.

The V and J genes are TRBV18 and TRBJ1-1, with 7 bases lining up with TRBD1. The CDR3 spans 13 residues. With V trimmed by 8 bases and J by 1 base, 4 bases remained unmatched. From germline, CDR1 is KGHSH and CDR2 LQKENI. The CDR3 DNA reads TGTGCCAGCACAGGGGCAGAGAACACTGAAGCTTTCTTT. This sequence encodes CASTGAENTEAFF.

This clone has only one observation. The chain joins TRBV7-9 to TRBJ1-1; TRBD1 matches 9 bases. Losses at the gene ends were 1 base for V and 2 bases for J; bases not matched to a gene: 11. CDR1 and CDR2 from the germline V gene are SEHNR and FQNEAQ (reference sequence). The CDR3 has 18 residues. In nucleotides, the CDR3 is TGTGCCAGCAGCTTAGGCCGGACAGGGGCTAAGGGAAACACTGAAGCTTTCTTT. Translation: CASSLGRTGAKGNTEAFF. Using reference TRBV7-9 and TRBJ1-1 for the parts outside the CDR3, the full variable domain is DTGVSQNPRHKITKRGQNVTFRCDPISEHNRLYWYRQTLGQGPEFLTYFQNEAQLEKSRLLSDRFSAERPKGSFSTLEIQRTEQGDSAMYLCASSLGRTGAKGNTEAFFGQGTRLTVV.

Only one count was recorded for this clone. This CDR3 reads CASSQDGRLAGGYDTGELFF. CDR3 sequence (DNA): TGTGCCAGCAGCCAAGATGGTAGGCTAGCGGGGGGGTATGACACCGGGGAGCTGTTTTTT. This rearrangement joins TRBV4-2 to TRBJ2-2; 12 bases fit TRBD2. The germline V gene encodes CDR1 LGHNA and CDR2 YNFKEQ. This CDR3 is built from 20 residues. V shed 0 bases, J shed 3 bases, and the junction held 11 bases outside the gene matches.

The CDR3 sequence is CASSSPLALSYEQYF. The CDR3 DNA sequence: TGTGCCAGCAGCTCGCCCCTAGCACTTTCCTACGAGCAGTACTTC. V is TRBV11-2 and J is TRBJ2-7; a possible D gene is TRBD2 (5 bases). With 4 bases removed from V and 1 base from J, the gap between germline ends came to 14 bases. Germline V gene lookup returns CDR1 SGHAT and CDR2 FQNNGV. This CDR3 contains 15 residues.

The rearrangement uses TRBV6-1 and TRBJ2-5; a possible D gene is TRBD1 (6 bases). This CDR3 spans 15 amino acids. Between the trimmed V and J ends, which lost 8 bases and 3 bases, there was a span of 19 bases. Germline V gives CDR1 MNHNS, CDR2 SASEGT. CDR3 DNA sequence: TGTGCCAGCCAGGGGAGACACCTTACAAAAGAGACCCAGTACTTC. Its protein product is CASQGRHLTKETQYF.

The V gene is TRBV7-9, the J gene TRBJ1-1; D not certain. The V gene's germline CDR1 is SEHNR and CDR2 FQNEAQ (reference sequence). The CDR3 loop spans 13 amino acids. Trimming cost V 10 bases and J 5 bases, with 17 bases left between them. Written as DNA, the CDR3 is TGTGCCATAGACTCGGGAGTGGGAACTGAAGCTTTCTTT. The encoded protein is CAIDSGVGTEAFF.

The V call is TRBV5-1, the J call TRBJ2-7, with 9 bases lining up with TRBD1. CDR3 length: 13 residues. J was trimmed by 6 bases and V by 3 bases; bases with no gene match: 4. Germline V lookup: CDR1 SGHRS, CDR2 YFSETQ. The CDR3 bases are TGCGCCAGCAGCTCGGGACAGGGCCCCGAGCAGTACTTC. This sequence encodes CASSSGQGPEQYF.

In nucleotides, the CDR3 is TGTGCCAGCAGCTTGTTGACAGCACCCAGGGAGCAGTACTTC. Encoded protein: CASSLLTAPREQYF. The genes are TRBV5-6 and TRBJ2-7; tentatively, D is TRBD1 (5 bases). Trimming took off 1 base at V and 7 bases at J, with 15 bases between the two ends. Germline V gene data show CDR1 as SGHDT and CDR2 as YYEEEE. This CDR3 is built from 14 residues. Based on the CDR3 plus reference TRBV5-6 and TRBJ2-7, the full variable domain is DAGVTQSPTHLIKTRGQQVTLRCSPKSGHDTVSWYQQALGQGPQFIFQYYEEEERQRGNFPDRFSGHQFPNYSSELNVNALLLGDSALYLCASSLLTAPREQYFGPGTRLTVT.

V usage is TRBV6-6 and J usage is TRBJ2-1, with TRBD2 matching 11 bases. CDR3 size: 16 residues. J lost 3 bases, V lost 6 bases, and 7 bases had no gene match. CDR1 is MNHNY and CDR2 is SVGAGI in the germline V gene (reference sequence). This chain's CDR3 is CASSPPGTSGYNEQFF. The CDR3 DNA reads TGTGCCAGCAGCCCCCCCGGGACTAGCGGCTACAATGAGCAGTTCTTC.

The chain employs TRBV19 and TRBJ2-3, with D tentatively TRBD2 (6 bases). Germline V gives CDR1 LNHDA, CDR2 SQIVND (reference sequence). V lost 10 bases, J lost 0 bases, and 26 bases lay in between. The CDR3 runs to 18 residues. The CDR3 DNA is TGTGCCACGTCGACCCACTGGGTAGCGGACCCTAGCACAGATACGCAGTATTTT. Residues: CATSTHWVADPSTDTQYF.

The V gene is TRBV6-5, the J gene TRBJ1-5; D may be TRBD1 (5 bases). V gave up 0 bases and J gave up 5 bases, with 11 bases separating them. Per the germline V gene, CDR1 is MNHEY and CDR2 is SVGAGI. The CDR3 has 15 residues. As DNA, the CDR3 is TGTGCCAGCAGTTACTCGCGGGGGTACGATCAGCCCCAGCATTTT. Its protein is CASSYSRGYDQPQHF.

The chain has TRBV19 and TRBJ1-5, with unresolved D. CDR3 length: 15 residues. Per the germline V gene, CDR1 is LNHDA and CDR2 is SQIVND (reference sequence). The V and J ends lost 3 bases and 3 bases respectively, with 12 bases between them. DNA for the CDR3: TGTGCCAGTAGTATCCGGGAGTCCCCCAATCAGCCCCAGCATTTT. It translates to CASSIRESPNQPQHF.